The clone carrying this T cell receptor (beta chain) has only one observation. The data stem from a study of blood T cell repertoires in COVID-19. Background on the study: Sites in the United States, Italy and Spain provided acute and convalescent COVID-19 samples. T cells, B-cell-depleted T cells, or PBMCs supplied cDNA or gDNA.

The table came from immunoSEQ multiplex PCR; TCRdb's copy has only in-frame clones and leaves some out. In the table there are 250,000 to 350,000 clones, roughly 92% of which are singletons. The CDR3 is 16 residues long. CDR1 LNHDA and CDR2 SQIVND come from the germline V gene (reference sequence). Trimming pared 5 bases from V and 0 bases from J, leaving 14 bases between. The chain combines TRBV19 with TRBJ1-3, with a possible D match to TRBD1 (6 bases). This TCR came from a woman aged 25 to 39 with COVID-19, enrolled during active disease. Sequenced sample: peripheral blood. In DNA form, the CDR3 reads TGTGCCAGTAGTCCCGACAGGTCTAGCTCTGGAAACACCATATATTTT. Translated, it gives CASSPDRSSSGNTIYF.